This entry lists 4 T cell receptor beta chains sequenced from one sample in a study of blood T cell repertoires in COVID-19 (TCRdb year 2020). The method was the immunoSEQ multiplex PCR assay. As stored in TCRdb, this immuneACCESS dataset retains in-frame rearrangements with V and J assigned. A fraction of the clones does not appear; measured against another copy, unresolved V genes explain less than half of the discrepancy, and the remainder lacks a known reason. For this sample the table gives about 100,000 clones, of which 70% to 90% were detected only once. The top ten constitute around 15% of the sample. Input material: peripheral blood. The receptors originated from a man over 45 with active or convalescent COVID-19.

This chain joins TRBV18 and TRBJ2-3; tentative D call: TRBD1 (5 bases). Germline CDR1 reads KGHSH; CDR2 reads LQKENI. The V gene lost 3 bases and the J gene lost 4 bases, with 8 bases spanning the gap. The CDR3 has 13 amino acids. CDR3 loop: CASSPLGADTQYF. CDR3 nucleotide sequence: TGTGCCAGCTCACCCCTAGGGGCAGATACGCAGTATTTT.

V usage is TRBV18 and J usage is TRBJ2-5, with a weak D call TRBD2 (5 bases). The CDR3 runs 13 residues. Germline values: CDR1 KGHSH, CDR2 LQKENI. The V gene lost 3 bases and the J gene lost 4 bases, with 9 bases spanning the gap. CDR3 protein: CASSPPGVETQYF. In nucleotides, the CDR3 is TGTGCCAGCTCACCGCCCGGGGTAGAGACCCAGTACTTC.

The sample holds one count of this clone. The chain has TRBV7-9 and TRBJ2-1; D gene unclear. CDR1 is SEHNR and CDR2 is FQNEAQ in the germline V gene (reference sequence). The CDR3 extends over 14 amino acids. Trimming stripped 1 base from V and 0 bases from J, with 4 bases between. Here the CDR3 reads CASSLVSSYNEQFF. The CDR3 DNA follows: TGTGCCAGCAGCTTAGTTAGCTCCTACAATGAGCAGTTCTTC.

V usage is TRBV9 and J usage is TRBJ2-7, with TRBD1 identical over 10 bases. The CDR3 runs 15 residues. From germline, CDR1 is SGDLS and CDR2 YYNGEE. V trimming: 0 bases; J trimming: 2 bases; junction bases outside the gene matches: 2. CDR3 DNA: TGTGCCAGCAGCGTAGGGGACAGGGGCCCCTACGAGCAGTACTTC. This gives the protein CASSVGDRGPYEQYF.